What follows are 13 T cell receptor beta chains derived from one specimen sequenced in a study of cytomegalovirus exposure and HLA in healthy donors. Only in-frame clones appear in the TCRdb table, and some are missing; sequencing was by immunoSEQ multiplex PCR. Of about 140,000 clones in the sample, 86% are singletons; the top ten hold roughly 3%. The sample was PBMCs. The receptor source for this set is a man between 18 and 29 years old in good health and CMV-seronegative.

CDR3 DNA sequence: TGTGCCAGCAGCGTCCGACAGGGTGGGATGAACACTGAAGCTTTCTTT. It is translated as CASSVRQGGMNTEAFF. This chain connects TRBV9 to TRBJ1-1; TRBD1 matches at 7 bases. V trimming: 2 bases; J trimming: 0 bases; junction bases outside the gene matches: 7. CDR1 is SGDLS, CDR2 YYNGEE, per germline. This CDR3 has 16 residues.

V gene TRBV27 combines with J gene TRBJ1-4, with a possible D match to TRBD1 (6 bases). The germline gives CDR1 MNHEY, CDR2 SMNVEV (reference sequence). Trimming took off 5 bases at V and 8 bases at J, with 15 bases between the two ends. The CDR3 contains 14 residues. The CDR3 loop reads CASSRRGIGEKLFF. The CDR3 DNA follows: TGTGCCAGCAGTCGCAGGGGAATTGGGGAAAAACTGTTTTTT.

This clone was seen only once. The chain couples TRBV13 to TRBJ2-1, with 9 bases fitting TRBD1. The CDR3 covers 15 residues. After removal of 4 bases from V and 6 bases from J, the junction contained 7 bases not matched to a gene. CDR1 and CDR2 from the germline V gene are PRHDT and FYEKMQ (reference sequence). DNA for the CDR3: TGTGCCAGCAGCTCTCGGGACAGGGACTCCAATGAGCAGTTCTTC. It codes for CASSSRDRDSNEQFF.

This clone has a single count. The chain couples TRBV7-9 to TRBJ1-2, with 12 bases aligning to TRBD1. Germline V gene sequence: CDR1 SEHNR, CDR2 FQNEAQ (reference sequence). The length of the CDR3 is 15 residues. V shed 3 bases, J shed 4 bases, and the junction held 3 bases outside the gene matches. CDR3: CASSLGTGGGYGYTF. The DNA of the CDR3 is TGTGCCAGCAGCTTGGGGACAGGGGGCGGCTATGGCTACACCTTC.

V and J are TRBV2 and TRBJ2-2; TRBD1 might be the D (5 bases). The CDR3 totals 13 residues. V dropped 7 bases and J dropped 4 bases, with 10 bases sitting between them. The germline gives CDR1 SNHLY, CDR2 FYNNEI. The CDR3 DNA sequence: TGTGCCAGCACAGGGCAGGGCACCGGGGAGCTGTTTTTT. The encoded protein is CASTGQGTGELFF.

Worth noting for this clone: This specimen includes other DNA sequences encoding the same CDR3. The chain combines TRBV5-1 with TRBJ2-7; perhaps TRBD1 as D (6 bases). Germline V gives CDR1 SGHRS, CDR2 YFSETQ. The CDR3 runs 14 residues. Trimming removed 2 bases at V and 1 base at J, with 10 bases between. This chain's CDR3 is CASSLTGPSYEQYF. As DNA, the CDR3 is TGCGCCAGCAGCTTAACAGGGCCATCCTACGAGCAGTACTTC. Based on the CDR3 plus reference TRBV5-1 and TRBJ2-7, the full variable domain is KAGVTQTPRYLIKTRGQQVTLSCSPISGHRSVSWYQQTPGQGLQFLFEYFSETQRNKGNFPGRFSGRQFSNSRSEMNVSTLELGDSALYLCASSLTGPSYEQYFGPGTRLTVT.

The chain couples TRBV2 to TRBJ2-3, with 8 bases aligning to TRBD1. The CDR3 spans 15 residues. After removal of 2 bases from V and 5 bases from J, the junction contained 6 bases not matched to a gene. Germline V CDR1 and CDR2: SNHLY, FYNNEI. The CDR3 DNA follows: TGTGCCAGCAGTGAACGGCAGGGGGCGGAAGATACGCAGTATTTT. Its translation is CASSERQGAEDTQYF.

The genes are TRBV20-1 and TRBJ2-7, with 10 bases that match TRBD2. The CDR3 totals 11 residues. Looked up from germline, CDR1 is DFQATT and CDR2 is SNEGSKA (reference sequence). CDR3 DNA: TGCAGAGTTCGTATAGCGGGAGGAGAGTACTTC. Amino acids: CRVRIAGGEYF.

The CDR3 coding sequence is TGTGCCAGTAGTAGAAAGGACAGCCCAGGGCAGCCCCAGCATTTT. Translation gives CASSRKDSPGQPQHF. This chain uses TRBV19 with TRBJ1-5, with D tentatively TRBD1 (6 bases). The CDR3 extends over 15 amino acids. Germline V gene data show CDR1 as LNHDA and CDR2 as SQIVND (reference sequence). Trimming left V 4 bases short and J 7 bases short, with 17 bases between. Drawing the rest from reference TRBV19 and TRBJ1-5, the complete variable domain is DGGITQSPKYLFRKEGQNVTLSCEQNLNHDAMYWYRQDPGQGLRLIYYSQIVNDFQKGDIAEGYSVSREKKESFPLTVTSAQKNPTAFYLCASSRKDSPGQPQHFGDGTRLSIL.

V usage is TRBV30 and J usage is TRBJ2-7, with 7 bases lining up with TRBD1. The length of the CDR3 is 11 residues. J lost 0 bases, V lost 8 bases, and 1 base had no gene match. Germline loops: CDR1 GTSNPN, CDR2 SVGIG (reference sequence). The CDR3 loop reads CAGTVSYEQYF. In DNA, the CDR3 is TGTGCCGGGACAGTCTCCTACGAGCAGTACTTC.

This clone was picked up a small number of times. This sequence joins TRBV7-2 and TRBJ2-7; D is possibly TRBD1 (6 bases). The CDR3 is made up of 18 amino acids. V was shortened by 0 bases and J by 4 bases, with 22 bases between the two germline ends. The V gene's germline CDR1 is SGHTA and CDR2 FQGNSA. The CDR3 protein is CASSLARTLTGPGYEQYF. The DNA for the CDR3 is TGTGCCAGCAGCTTAGCTCGAACCCTGACAGGCCCCGGGTACGAGCAGTACTTC.

This chain joins TRBV5-4 and TRBJ2-3, with 9 bases lining up with TRBD2. Germline V gives CDR1 SGHNT, CDR2 YYREEE (reference sequence). CDR3 length equals 16 residues. J was trimmed by 1 base and V by 1 base; bases with no gene match: 4. The CDR3, as DNA: TGTGCCAGCAGCTTGCGGCGGGGGGGCGGCACAGATACGCAGTATTTT. The encoded protein is CASSLRRGGGTDTQYF.

V and J are TRBV7-2 and TRBJ2-1; 8 nucleotides align to TRBD1. Trimming removed 6 bases from V and 7 bases from J; junction bases left unmatched: 5. The CDR3 runs to 13 residues. CDR1 is SGHTA and CDR2 is FQGNSA in the germline V gene. The CDR3 is CASRQDRVNEQFF. The DNA of the CDR3 is TGTGCCAGCAGACAGGACAGGGTAAATGAGCAGTTCTTC.